This T cell receptor beta chain comes out of a study of blood T cell repertoires in COVID-19. Study in general: The United States, Italy and Spain were the sources of the acute and convalescent COVID-19 samples. Sample material is recorded as cDNA or gDNA derived from T cells, B-cell-depleted T cells, or PBMCs.

Germline trimming cut 3 bases from V and 6 bases from J; bases unmatched to any gene: 6. Germline values: CDR1 SGHVS, CDR2 FNYEAQ. The CDR3 covers 15 residues. The method was immunoSEQ multiplex PCR; TCRdb's version includes in-frame clones alone and lacks a portion of them. The table has 310,000 or so clones, over 70% seen once. The chain recombines TRBV7-6 with TRBJ2-2, with TRBD1 matching 8 bases. The sample comprised peripheral blood. The sequence was obtained from a woman aged 45-59 years with acute or convalescent COVID-19. CDR3: CASSFTGGPAGELFF. The CDR3 DNA sequence: TGTGCCAGCAGCTTCACAGGGGGACCCGCCGGGGAGCTGTTTTTT.